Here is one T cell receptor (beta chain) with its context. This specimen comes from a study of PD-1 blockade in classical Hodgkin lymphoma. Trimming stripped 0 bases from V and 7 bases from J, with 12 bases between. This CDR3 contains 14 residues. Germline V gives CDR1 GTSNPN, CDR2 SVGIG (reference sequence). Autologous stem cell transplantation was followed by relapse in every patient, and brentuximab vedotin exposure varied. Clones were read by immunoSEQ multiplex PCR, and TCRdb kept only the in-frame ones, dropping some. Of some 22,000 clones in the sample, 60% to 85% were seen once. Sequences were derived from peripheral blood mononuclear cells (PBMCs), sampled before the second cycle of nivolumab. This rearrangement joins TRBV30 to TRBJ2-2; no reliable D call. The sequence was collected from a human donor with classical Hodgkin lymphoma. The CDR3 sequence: CAWSVRKQSGELFF. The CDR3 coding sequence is TGTGCCTGGAGTGTACGAAAACAGAGCGGGGAGCTGTTTTTT.